This T cell receptor (beta chain) originates from a study of blood T cell repertoires in COVID-19. The CDR3 loop spans 13 amino acids. The V segment lost 6 bases and the J segment 2 bases; nucleotides outside the gene matches: 2. Germline CDR1 KGHDR, CDR2 SFDVKD. How the authors handled the data: The assay estimated nucleated cells by amplifying reference gene primers. The method was immunoSEQ multiplex PCR; TCRdb's version includes in-frame clones alone and lacks a portion of them. V, J and clone size are taken as reported in that table, and D and trimming were inferred from the DNA itself. Here the sample spans roughly 100,000 clones, approximately 83% being singletons.

Sequencing input: peripheral blood. V usage is TRBV24-1 and J usage is TRBJ2-5; 7 nucleotides match TRBD1. This clonotype originated in a man in his forties or fifties with acute or convalescent COVID-19. Written as DNA, the CDR3 is TGTGCCACCAGTCCGGGACAGCAAGAGACCCAGTACTTC. This translates into CATSPGQQETQYF.